The sequence of this TCR beta chain was determined in a study of metastatic and nonmetastatic thyroid tumors. Study-level information: Malignant and benign thyroid patients had repertoires compared in peripheral blood and tumor or nodule tissue.

This CDR3 is 13 amino acids long. Trimming took 5 bases from V and 2 from J, leaving 10 bases between them. Looked up from germline, CDR1 is MNHNS and CDR2 is SASEGT. All patients were untreated before thyroid surgery. Study processing details: Across clinicopathological groups, CDR3 differences served as the basis for building a distant-metastasis classifier for papillary thyroid cancer. With MiXCR, TCRdb called clones anew from the PCR reads. The V and J calls shown here were made by TCRdb, not taken from the authors' results. The sample yields some 84,000 clones, roughly 8.6% seen once. This clone came up many times.

J is TRBJ2-7 and V is TRBV6-1; D unclear. The sample taken for sequencing was blood. The clonotype comes from a female donor with papillary thyroid cancer or a benign thyroid nodule (not recorded which). Some clones in this sample may be carry-over from other donors' samples. CDR3 loop: CASSYSQAYEQYF. DNA for the CDR3: TGTGCCAGCAGTTATTCCCAGGCCTACGAGCAGTACTTC.